The 19 T cell receptor beta chains below come from one sample, sequenced in a study of CD8 T cells in ankylosing spondylitis (TCRdb year 2017). Receptor amplification or capture employed 5' RACE. TCRdb shows the sequencer as Illumina HiSeq 2500. TCRdb handled the public reads itself, with Q25 trimming in fastp and clone calling in MiXCR, and kept productive beta chains. Duplicate CDR3 protein sequences are folded into a single record with the most common DNA and genes. Across this sample there are roughly 39,000 distinct CDR3 sequences, with 2.7% seen only once. The top ten hold roughly 4.4% of the sample. What was sequenced was blood, either unsorted or a sorted T cell fraction (not recorded which). These receptors were collected from a male donor with ankylosing spondylitis or in good health (not recorded which).

This clonotype was counted at least ten times. CDR3 DNA sequence: TGTGCCAGCAGCGTCAGGGGGGGCACAGATACGCAGTATTTT. Protein: CASSVRGGTDTQYF. V and J are TRBV9 and TRBJ2-3, with D perhaps TRBD1 (7 bases). V was cut by 2 bases and J by 1 base, with 8 bases left in between. CDR1 is SGDLS and CDR2 is YYNGEE in the germline V gene. The CDR3 has 14 residues. The entire variable domain, with the rest obtained from reference TRBV9 and TRBJ2-3, is as follows: DSGVTQTPKHLITATGQRVTLRCSPRSGDLSVYWYQQSLDQGLQFLIQYYNGEERAKGNILERFSAQQFPDLHSELNLSSLELGDSALYFCASSVRGGTDTQYFGPGTRLTVL.

This clonotype was detected many times. The chain employs TRBV9 and TRBJ2-1; TRBD2 matches at 12 bases. The CDR3 totals 19 residues. CDR1 and CDR2 from the germline V gene are SGDLS and YYNGEE. With 1 base clipped from V and 0 bases from J, the junction kept 8 bases outside the gene matches. DNA for the CDR3: TGTGCCAGCAGCGTACGGAATCCGACTAGCGGGAGCTCCTACAATGAGCAGTTCTTC. Translation: CASSVRNPTSGSSYNEQFF.

This clonotype was picked up many times. The chain couples TRBV9 to TRBJ2-3; D may match TRBD1 or TRBD2 (5 bases each). This CDR3 comprises 15 residues. With 2 bases removed from V and 0 bases from J, the gap between germline ends came to 10 bases. CDR1 SGDLS and CDR2 YYNGEE come from the germline V gene. The DNA of the CDR3 is TGTGCCAGCAGCGTGTCCGGGGCTAGCACAGATACGCAGTATTTT. This encodes CASSVSGASTDTQYF.

This clonotype appeared many times. The chain uses TRBV9 and TRBJ2-1, with 9 bases lining up with TRBD2. CDR1 is SGDLS and CDR2 is YYNGEE in the germline V gene. The CDR3 has 16 residues. Germline trimming cut 4 bases from V and 0 bases from J; bases unmatched to any gene: 5. The CDR3 reads CASSRLAGSSYNEQFF. CDR3 coding DNA: TGTGCCAGCAGCCGTCTAGCGGGAAGCTCCTACAATGAGCAGTTCTTC.

This clonotype showed up many times. The rearrangement uses TRBV9 and TRBJ2-5; D is unclear. Germline CDR1 reads SGDLS; CDR2 reads YYNGEE. Trimming pared 0 bases from V and 2 bases from J, leaving 20 bases between. This CDR3 spans 18 amino acids. In DNA, the CDR3 is TGTGCCAGCAGCGTAGCCCCGAGTAACCAGCGTGGTCAAGAGACCCAGTACTTC. It yields the protein CASSVAPSNQRGQETQYF. The full variable domain, with the rest looked up from reference TRBV9 and TRBJ2-5, is DSGVTQTPKHLITATGQRVTLRCSPRSGDLSVYWYQQSLDQGLQFLIQYYNGEERAKGNILERFSAQQFPDLHSELNLSSLELGDSALYFCASSVAPSNQRGQETQYFGPGTRLLVL.

The chain combines TRBV9 with TRBJ1-1; D unclear. This CDR3 region has 13 residues. Germline V gene data show CDR1 as SGDLS and CDR2 as YYNGEE. The V and J ends lost 4 bases and 5 bases respectively, with 12 bases between them. The CDR3 DNA reads as TGTGCCAGCAGCCCCCTAGAGCGAACTGAAGCTTTCTTT. It specifies CASSPLERTEAFF.

At least ten counts were recorded for this clonotype. The CDR3: CASSTGTIEMEQFF. In DNA form, the CDR3 reads TGTGCCAGCAGCACCGGGACGATTGAGATGGAGCAGTTCTTC. This chain joins TRBV9 and TRBJ2-1; D assignment may be TRBD1 or TRBD2 (5 bases each). V lost 4 bases and J 10 bases, leaving 18 bases between the germline ends. Germline loops: CDR1 SGDLS, CDR2 YYNGEE. This CDR3 contains 14 residues.

This clonotype was observed at least ten times. J is TRBJ2-5 and V is TRBV9; no clear D. Deletions cut 0 bases from V and 5 bases from J, with 8 bases between. Germline V gene sequence: CDR1 SGDLS, CDR2 YYNGEE. The CDR3 is made up of 13 amino acids. CDR3 nucleotides: TGTGCCAGCAGCGTAGCCGGAGAGGAGACCCAGTACTTC. It encodes CASSVAGEETQYF.

This clonotype showed up many times. CDR3 nucleotides: TGTGCCAGCAGCCCCATAGTCTTCAGCTCCTACAATGAGCAGTTCTTC. It is translated as CASSPIVFSSYNEQFF. V is TRBV9 and J is TRBJ2-1; no clear D gene. The V gene lost 4 bases and the J gene lost 0 bases, with 14 bases spanning the gap. Germline V gene data show CDR1 as SGDLS and CDR2 as YYNGEE. This CDR3 has 16 amino acids.

This clonotype came up many times. This chain joins TRBV9 and TRBJ2-3, with a possible D match to TRBD2 (5 bases). Germline values: CDR1 SGDLS, CDR2 YYNGEE. V gave up 0 bases and J gave up 2 bases, with 16 bases separating them. The CDR3 sequence is 17 residues long. The CDR3 DNA reads as TGTGCCAGCAGCGTAGCTCCTCCTAGCAGCTACACAGATACGCAGTATTTT. Its protein is CASSVAPPSSYTDTQYF.

This clonotype has ten or more counts. This chain uses TRBV9 with TRBJ2-5, with D possibly matching TRBD2 (5 bases). The ends were cut back, 4 bases at V and 2 bases at J, with 15 bases in the middle. CDR3 length: 15 amino acids. CDR1 is SGDLS, CDR2 YYNGEE, per germline. This CDR3 is CASSSLSGVQETQYF. In DNA form, the CDR3 reads TGTGCCAGCAGCTCCCTGAGCGGCGTTCAAGAGACCCAGTACTTC.

In this sample, this clonotype turned up many times. The chain joins TRBV9 to TRBJ2-1; 10 bases map to TRBD1. There are 15 residues in the CDR3. Germline V gene lookup returns CDR1 SGDLS and CDR2 YYNGEE. V lost 2 bases and J lost 3; bases outside the gene matches: 2. CDR3: CASSVGQGGYNEQFF. CDR3 DNA sequence: TGTGCCAGCAGCGTCGGACAGGGGGGCTACAATGAGCAGTTCTTC.

This clonotype was seen at least ten times. The chain links TRBV9 to TRBJ2-3, with 7 bases identical to TRBD2. Trimming at V came to 3 bases and at J to 5 bases, leaving 9 bases not matched to a gene. The CDR3 has 15 residues. Germline CDR1 reads SGDLS; CDR2 reads YYNGEE. The CDR3 spells CASSALAGAEDTQYF. The CDR3 DNA follows: TGTGCCAGCAGCGCCCTGGCGGGAGCAGAAGATACGCAGTATTTT.

This clonotype was seen at least ten times. The genes are TRBV9 and TRBJ2-1; D is undetermined. The CDR3 consists of 15 residues. The V end was cut by 4 bases, the J end by 0 bases, with 11 bases between. The germline gives CDR1 SGDLS, CDR2 YYNGEE. The CDR3 loop reads CASSPFRSSYNEQFF. CDR3 DNA sequence: TGTGCCAGCAGCCCTTTTCGGAGCTCCTACAATGAGCAGTTCTTC.

Many counts were recorded for this clonotype. This chain joins TRBV9 and TRBJ2-1; 8 bases agree with TRBD1. Trimming removed 0 bases from V and 4 bases from J; junction bases left unmatched: 3. The CDR3 contains 15 residues. CDR1 and CDR2 (germline): SGDLS, YYNGEE. The CDR3: CASSVAGQVYNEQFF. Here the CDR3 DNA reads TGTGCCAGCAGCGTAGCGGGACAGGTATACAATGAGCAGTTCTTC. Using reference TRBV9 and TRBJ2-1 for the parts outside the CDR3, the full variable domain is DSGVTQTPKHLITATGQRVTLRCSPRSGDLSVYWYQQSLDQGLQFLIQYYNGEERAKGNILERFSAQQFPDLHSELNLSSLELGDSALYFCASSVAGQVYNEQFFGPGTRLTVL.

This clonotype occurred many times. This chain links TRBV9 with TRBJ1-3, with 8 nucleotides matching TRBD1. V lost 3 bases and J lost 3; bases outside the gene matches: 8. This CDR3 spans 16 amino acids. Per the germline V gene, CDR1 is SGDLS and CDR2 is YYNGEE. The CDR3 loop is CASSATRGQDGNTIYF. The CDR3 DNA reads as TGTGCCAGCAGCGCGACCAGGGGGCAAGATGGAAACACCATATATTTT.

This clonotype has ten or more counts. This chain's CDR3 is CASSGPDRGPGYTF. DNA for the CDR3: TGTGCCAGCAGCGGACCGGACAGGGGGCCTGGCTACACCTTC. V usage is TRBV9 and J usage is TRBJ1-2; 11 bases agree with TRBD1. V was clipped by 3 bases and J by 7 bases; unmatched bases: 5. The CDR3 spans 14 residues. Germline V gene sequence: CDR1 SGDLS, CDR2 YYNGEE.

Worth noting for this clonotype: Since a much larger clone is just one base distant, this may be a read error. V usage is TRBV9 and J usage is TRBJ1-5, with D unresolved. This CDR3 region has 15 residues. Germline V gene sequence: CDR1 SGDLS, CDR2 YYNGEE. The V and J ends lost 0 bases and 0 bases respectively, with 7 bases between them. DNA of the CDR3: TGTGCCAGCAGCGTAGGGGCGATTAGCAATCAGCCCCAGCATTTT. Protein product: CASSVGAISNQPQHF.

This clonotype was observed many times. This chain's CDR3 is CASSIRPATNEKLFF. The DNA of the CDR3 is TGTGCCAGCAGCATCCGCCCGGCAACTAATGAAAAACTGTTTTTT. This rearrangement joins TRBV9 to TRBJ1-4; D remains unclear. Trimming removed 4 bases from V and 0 bases from J, with 10 bases in between. Germline V CDR1 and CDR2: SGDLS, YYNGEE. This CDR3 comprises 15 residues.